Listed here are 29 T cell receptor beta chains from one sample, sequenced in a study of T cells in Graves' hyperthyroidism and ophthalmopathy. Amplification targeted TCR beta CDR3 regions from RNA transcripts. TCR CDR3 regions were first amplified by RT-PCR with HTBI primers. MiXCR, run by TCRdb on the multiplex PCR reads, gives a single entry per CDR3 protein. The repertoire holds roughly 280,000 distinct CDR3 sequences, with about a sixth as singletons. Material: blood. The source of these receptors is a woman aged 60-75 years with Graves' ophthalmopathy.

This clonotype appeared many times. V usage is TRBV7-2 and J usage is TRBJ2-2, with D perhaps TRBD1 (6 bases). The germline gives CDR1 SGHTA, CDR2 FQGNSA. V lost 2 bases, J lost 5 bases, and 21 bases lay in between. The CDR3 is 18 residues long. The CDR3 region has the DNA TGTGCCAGCAGCTTACCACCCTCACAGGGCCCAGGGACCGGGGAGCTGTTTTTT. It translates to CASSLPPSQGPGTGELFF.

The chain employs TRBV7-2 and TRBJ2-2; TRBD2 matches 10 bases. This CDR3 is built from 16 residues. CDR1 is SGHTA, CDR2 FQGNSA, per germline. Trimming removed 6 bases from V and 6 bases from J; junction bases left unmatched: 10. This CDR3 reads CASRRAAGGRAGELFF. The DNA of the CDR3 is TGTGCCAGCAGGCGTGCAGCGGGGGGGCGGGCCGGGGAGCTGTTTTTT.

This clonotype was recorded many times. The chain combines TRBV2 with TRBJ1-5, with a tentative D call TRBD1 (5 bases). V was shortened by 6 bases and J by 6 bases, with 18 bases between the two germline ends. CDR3 length: 15 amino acids. From germline, CDR1 is SNHLY and CDR2 FYNNEI. This CDR3 is CASSRSGTGGQPQHF. The CDR3 DNA sequence: TGTGCCAGCAGCCGAAGCGGGACGGGCGGTCAGCCCCAGCATTTT.

This clonotype was found a few times. The chain is built from TRBV12-3 or TRBV12-4 and TRBJ2-7, with 8 bases aligning to TRBD1. The CDR3 sequence is 16 residues long. The J segment lost 5 bases and the V segment lost 7 bases, leaving 16 bases of the junction unmatched. CDR3 DNA sequence: TGTGCCAGCAACCTTTTCGGTGGCAGGGGGCGGAACGAGCAGTACTTC. Protein: CASNLFGGRGRNEQYF.

Many counts were recorded for this clonotype. The chain has TRBV5-6 and TRBJ2-3; D gene ambiguous. Between the trimmed V and J ends, which lost 2 bases and 0 bases, there was a span of 10 bases. The CDR3 contains 15 residues. Germline lookup yields CDR1 SGHDT and CDR2 YYEEEE. The DNA of the CDR3 is TGTGCCAGCAGCTTCGGTCCCCACAGCACAGATACGCAGTATTTT. As protein: CASSFGPHSTDTQYF.

The chain joins TRBV5-1 to TRBJ2-7; 9 nucleotides match TRBD2. Germline CDR1 reads SGHRS; CDR2 reads YFSETQ. The V and J ends lost 1 base and 3 bases, in that order; junction bases with no gene match: 11. The CDR3 is 17 residues long. The CDR3 here is CASSLKEVVAGVYEQYF. The CDR3 coding sequence is TGCGCCAGCAGCTTGAAAGAGGTGGTAGCGGGGGTCTACGAGCAGTACTTC.

A few counts support this clonotype. This chain connects TRBV29-1 to TRBJ1-2, with D possibly matching TRBD1 (6 bases). Germline V CDR1 and CDR2: SQVTM, ANQGSEA. This CDR3 is built from 12 residues. V was pared by 4 bases and J by 8 bases, with 14 bases between. Here the CDR3 reads CSVAGEDRGYTF. CDR3 DNA sequence: TGCAGCGTTGCAGGGGAGGATAGGGGCTACACCTTC.

This clonotype has only a few counts. The rearrangement uses TRBV7-6 and TRBJ1-4; 7 bases line up with TRBD1. This CDR3 is 17 amino acids long. The junction had 13 bases not matched to a gene; V was cut back by 2 bases and J by 7 bases. Germline CDR1 is SGHVS and CDR2 is FNYEAQ. CDR3: CASSLSSSRGRSEKLFF. DNA of the CDR3: TGTGCCAGCAGCTTATCATCTTCTAGGGGGCGAAGTGAAAAACTGTTTTTT.

This clonotype was detected many times. The rearrangement uses TRBV6-2 or TRBV6-3 and TRBJ1-5; D unclear. CDR1 and CDR2 from the germline V gene are MNHEY and SVGEGT. This CDR3 region has 14 residues. Trimming shortened V by 2 bases and J by 9 bases, and 14 bases separated the two germline ends. The CDR3 protein is CASSYVGRTSPQHF. CDR3 coding DNA: TGTGCCAGCAGTTACGTTGGACGGACCTCGCCCCAGCATTTT.

This clonotype was observed at least ten times. This chain joins TRBV7-2 and TRBJ1-2; D is undetermined. The germline V gene has CDR1 SGHTA and CDR2 FQGNSA. The CDR3 is 16 residues long. Trimming pared 1 base from V and 4 bases from J, leaving 16 bases between. The CDR3: CASSLGGGEEGYGYTF. The CDR3 coding sequence is TGTGCCAGCAGCTTAGGAGGCGGGGAGGAAGGCTATGGCTACACCTTC. The variable domain in full, completed from reference TRBV7-2 and TRBJ1-2, reads GAGVSQSPSNKVTEKGKDVELRCDPISGHTALYWYRQSLGQGLEFLIYFQGNSAPDKSGLPSDRFSAERTGGSVSTLTIQRTQQEDSAVYLCASSLGGGEEGYGYTFGSGTRLTVV.

This clonotype appeared many times. The CDR3 loop reads CASRVGGTEAFF. The CDR3 coding sequence is TGTGCCAGCAGGGTCGGGGGCACTGAAGCTTTCTTT. The chain is built from TRBV6-1 and TRBJ1-1; TRBD1 is a possible D gene (5 bases). The ends were cut back, 6 bases at V and 4 bases at J, with 9 bases in the middle. Germline CDR1 reads MNHNS; CDR2 reads SASEGT. The CDR3 loop spans 12 amino acids.

This clonotype was counted at least ten times. The chain carries TRBV28 and TRBJ2-3; TRBD1 agrees at 10 bases. The CDR3 runs 16 residues. Germline CDR1 is MDHEN and CDR2 is SYDVKM. V lost 4 bases to trimming and J lost 1 base; unmatched junction nucleotides: 5. CDR3 amino acids: CASSYLGTGGTDTQYF. In DNA form, the CDR3 reads TGTGCCAGCAGTTATCTTGGGACAGGGGGCACAGATACGCAGTATTTT.

This clonotype was seen many times. V gene TRBV3-1 combines with J gene TRBJ1-2; D call uncertain. The CDR3 spans 12 residues. Germline values: CDR1 LGHDT, CDR2 YNNKEL (reference sequence). Trimming removed 1 base at V and 4 bases at J, with 4 bases between. In nucleotides, the CDR3 is TGTGCCAGCAGCCAAGCTCTCTATGGCTACACCTTC. It specifies CASSQALYGYTF.

This clonotype showed up many times. V gene TRBV2 combines with J gene TRBJ2-5; TRBD2 matches 8 bases. Germline-derived CDR1 and CDR2 are SNHLY and FYNNEI. The CDR3 runs to 16 residues. V dropped 3 bases and J dropped 5; count of bases not matched to a gene: 11. The CDR3 reads CASSDPGGTSRETQYF. The CDR3 DNA reads as TGTGCCAGCAGTGACCCGGGGGGGACCTCCCGGGAGACCCAGTACTTC.

This clonotype was recorded many times. The rearrangement uses TRBV6-2 or TRBV6-3 and TRBJ2-1; 9 bases are a match to TRBD2. J was trimmed by 4 bases and V by 4 bases; bases with no gene match: 2. This CDR3 region has 14 residues. The germline CDR1 and CDR2 sequences are MNHEY and SVGEGT. The CDR3 reads CASSSSGAYNEQFF. Written as DNA, the CDR3 is TGTGCCAGCAGTTCTAGCGGGGCTTACAATGAGCAGTTCTTC.

This clonotype came up many times. The chain combines TRBV20-1 with TRBJ2-5; TRBD1 matches 7 bases. The CDR3 is 13 residues long. The trim removed 6 bases at V and 5 bases at J, leaving 9 bases unmatched. The germline V gene encodes CDR1 DFQATT and CDR2 SNEGSKA (reference sequence). CDR3 residues: CSAKGQRTETQYF. Written as DNA, the CDR3 is TGCAGTGCGAAGGGACAGCGCACGGAGACCCAGTACTTC.

This clonotype was observed a few times. The chain employs TRBV6-1 and TRBJ1-1, with D perhaps matching TRBD1 (5 bases). V lost 4 bases and J 1 base, leaving 16 bases between the germline ends. Germline CDR1 MNHNS, CDR2 SASEGT. The CDR3 loop spans 16 amino acids. The CDR3 spells CASSGRGTTRNTEAFF. CDR3 in DNA: TGTGCCAGCAGTGGGCGGGGGACGACTAGGAACACTGAAGCTTTCTTT.

This chain uses TRBV14 with TRBJ2-1; no firm D call. The CDR3 runs 16 residues. The ends were cut back, 0 bases at V and 3 bases at J, with 12 bases in the middle. Germline assignment: CDR1 SGHDN and CDR2 FVKESK. In nucleotides, the CDR3 is TGTGCCAGCAGCCAAGATTCGGACCGCCGCTACAATGAGCAGTTCTTC. It codes for CASSQDSDRRYNEQFF.

This clonotype has just a few counts. The rearrangement joins TRBV9 to TRBJ1-5; 7 positions agree with TRBD1. Germline V gene lookup returns CDR1 SGDLS and CDR2 YYNGEE. The CDR3 is 15 residues long. With V trimmed by 4 bases and J by 3 bases, 7 bases remained unmatched. Here the CDR3 reads CASSTSGTANQPQHF. The CDR3, as DNA: TGTGCCAGCAGCACGTCCGGGACAGCCAATCAGCCCCAGCATTTT.

Many counts were recorded for this clonotype. V is TRBV6-1 and J is TRBJ1-3, with 8 bases matching TRBD1. Germline CDR1 reads MNHNS; CDR2 reads SASEGT. The CDR3 is 14 amino acids. J was trimmed by 3 bases and V by 10 bases; bases with no gene match: 8. The CDR3 region is CAITDRAYGNTIYF. The CDR3, as DNA: TGTGCCATCACGGACAGGGCCTATGGAAACACCATATATTTT.

The chain has TRBV10-3 and TRBJ2-7; D may be TRBD1 (6 bases). With 10 bases removed from V and 2 bases from J, the gap between germline ends came to 12 bases. The length of the CDR3 is 12 residues. The germline V gene encodes CDR1 ENHRY and CDR2 SYGVKD. CDR3 coding DNA: TGTGCCACCAAGGGGGACACCTACGAGCAGTACTTC. The encoded protein is CATKGDTYEQYF.

This clonotype was seen repeatedly, ten times or more. The V and J genes are TRBV2 and TRBJ2-5; D unclear. This CDR3 is 13 amino acids long. Germline CDR1 is SNHLY and CDR2 is FYNNEI. The V gene lost 7 bases and the J gene lost 1 base, with 10 bases spanning the gap. CDR3 protein: CASMGSFQETQYF. CDR3 sequence (DNA): TGTGCCAGCATGGGGTCGTTCCAAGAGACCCAGTACTTC.

Ten or more counts support this clonotype. CDR3 protein: CASSPGAVSNYGYTF. CDR3 nucleotides: TGTGCCAGCAGCCCGGGGGCAGTCAGCAACTATGGCTACACCTTC. The V gene is TRBV7-2, the J gene TRBJ1-2; the D gene is possibly TRBD1 (6 bases). The CDR3 is 15 amino acids. CDR1 is SGHTA, CDR2 FQGNSA, per germline. V lost 5 bases and J 2 bases, leaving 15 bases between the germline ends.

At least ten counts were recorded for this clonotype. The V gene is TRBV7-2, the J gene TRBJ2-5; D call uncertain. Trimming took 3 bases from V and 7 from J, leaving 12 bases between them. This CDR3 region has 13 residues. CDR1 is SGHTA and CDR2 is FQGNSA in the germline V gene. This chain's CDR3 is CASSLRKSGTQYF. The CDR3 nucleotides are TGTGCCAGCAGCTTGAGAAAGTCCGGGACCCAGTACTTC.

In this sample, this clonotype turned up a few times. The chain links TRBV7-2 to TRBJ2-5; 8 bases are shared with TRBD2. The length of the CDR3 is 19 residues. Germline V gene data show CDR1 as SGHTA and CDR2 as FQGNSA. V lost 5 bases to trimming and J lost 5 bases; unmatched junction nucleotides: 22. The CDR3 reads CASSRPLRLEASGWETQYF. In DNA form, the CDR3 reads TGTGCCAGCAGCCGACCCTTGAGACTCGAAGCTAGCGGGTGGGAGACCCAGTACTTC.

The genes are TRBV7-9 and TRBJ1-3; unclear D gene. Germline V CDR1 and CDR2: SEHNR, FQNEAQ (reference sequence). V shed 1 base and J shed 0 bases, with 7 bases lying between them. CDR3 length equals 15 residues. The CDR3 DNA is TGTGCCAGCAGCTTAGTGGTGGACTCTGGAAACACCATATATTTT. Residues: CASSLVVDSGNTIYF.

This clonotype was recorded many times. V is TRBV18 and J is TRBJ1-2, with 7 bases matching TRBD1. The germline CDR1 and CDR2 sequences are KGHSH and LQKENI. V shed 2 bases, J shed 4 bases, and the junction held 7 bases outside the gene matches. The CDR3 is 15 amino acids. As DNA, the CDR3 is TGTGCCAGCTCACCATCTGACAGGGCCGCCTATGGCTACACCTTC. Translating gives CASSPSDRAAYGYTF.

This clonotype was detected ten times or more. V and J are TRBV2 and TRBJ1-2; D gene unclear. The CDR3 length is 14 residues. V lost 7 bases, J lost 8 bases, and 20 bases lay in between. CDR1 is SNHLY, CDR2 FYNNEI, per germline. CDR3 protein: CASNRLPGLEGYTF. CDR3 in DNA: TGTGCCAGCAATCGTTTGCCGGGTCTCGAAGGCTACACCTTC. The variable domain in full, with the rest retrieved from reference TRBV2 and TRBJ1-2, is EPEVTQTPSHQVTQMGQEVILRCVPISNHLYFYWYRQILGQKVEFLVSFYNNEISEKSEIFDDQFSVERPDGSNFTLKIRSTKLEDSAMYFCASNRLPGLEGYTFGSGTRLTVV.

This clonotype came up once. This chain joins TRBV11-2 and TRBJ2-3; TRBD1 matches at 8 bases. CDR1 is SGHAT and CDR2 is FQNNGV in the germline V gene. V gave up 5 bases and J gave up 4 bases; unmatched junction bases: 8. The CDR3 runs to 15 residues. The DNA for the CDR3 is TGTGCCAGCAGCCGCCGGACAGGGTACGCAGATACGCAGTATTTT. Protein sequence: CASSRRTGYADTQYF.